The rows below give T cell receptor beta chains drawn from one sample of a study of cytomegalovirus exposure and HLA in healthy donors. Profiled with immunoSEQ multiplex PCR; TCRdb holds only in-frame clones, not every one. This table has some 180,000 clones, roughly 67% appearing once. Sequenced sample: PBMCs. These receptor sequences come from a young woman in good health and CMV-seropositive. Each CDR3 is given with its conserved first and last residue. The D gene is left open where the match is weak. Size is omitted from some rows. Given values are once, few, many or a class for expanded clones.

abundance	v_gene	d_gene	j_gene	CDR3nt	CDR3aa
-	TRBV6-4	TRBD1	TRBJ1-2	TGTGCCAGCAGTCCGACAGGGGACTTTACTAACTATGGCTACACCTTC	CASSPTGDFTNYGYTF
-	TRBV28	-	TRBJ2-4	TGTGCCAGCAGTTTGACTCAGGGGTTCTTGGCCAAAAACATTCAGTACTTC	CASSLTQGFLAKNIQYF
-	TRBV7-2	-	TRBJ1-1	TGTGCCAGCAGCTTAGATACGGGGAACACTGAAGCTTTCTTT	CASSLDTGNTEAFF
-	TRBV15	-	TRBJ1-4	TGTGCCACCAGCAGAGAAAGGACAATCGTAGAAAAACTGTTTTTT	CATSRERTIVEKLFF
-	TRBV19	TRBD2	TRBJ2-5	TGTGCCAGTAGTAAGGGACTAGCGGAAGAGACCCAGTACTTC	CASSKGLAEETQYF
-	TRBV27	-	TRBJ1-4	TGTGCCAGCAGTATCTACAGAAATGAAAAACTGTTTTTT	CASSIYRNEKLFF
few	TRBV7-9	-	TRBJ1-4	TGTGCCAGCGGCACAGCTAATGAAAAACTGTTTTTT	CASGTANEKLFF
-	TRBV6-1	-	TRBJ1-1	TGTGCCAGCGGCTTGAGGGCGAGCACTGAAGCTTTCTTT	CASGLRASTEAFF
once	TRBV5-3	TRBD2	TRBJ2-7	TGTGCCAGAAGCCGGGGGGCTAGCGGGGGCGTCTCCTACGAGCAGTACTTC	CARSRGASGGVSYEQYF
-	TRBV5-4	-	TRBJ2-5	TGTGCCAGCTATCCGGGTACGTCCCCGGAGACCCAGTACTTC	CASYPGTSPETQYF
-	TRBV13	TRBD1	TRBJ1-2	TGTGCCAGCAGCCCCCTCGGACAGGAAAATGGCTACACCTTC	CASSPLGQENGYTF
once	TRBV30	TRBD1	TRBJ2-3	TGTGCCTGGAGTCCGGGACAGTTCACAGATACGCAGTATTTT	CAWSPGQFTDTQYF
-	TRBV30	TRBD1	TRBJ1-4	TGTGCCGGTGGGACAGGGGGTAATGAAAAACTGTTTTTT	CAGGTGGNEKLFF
-	TRBV5-4	-	TRBJ2-2	TGTGCCAGCAGCCCCGGAGCCGGGGAGCTGTTTTTT	CASSPGAGELFF
-	TRBV30	-	TRBJ1-4	TGTGCCTGGACCCAGGGTTGGGGTGAAAAACTGTTTTTT	CAWTQGWGEKLFF
-	TRBV18	TRBD1	TRBJ2-7	TGTGCCAGCTCGTCCGGGACAGGGATGTACGAGCAGTACTTC	CASSSGTGMYEQYF
-	TRBV5-1	TRBD2	TRBJ2-1	TGCGCCAGCAGAACTAGCGGGGGACAATCCTACAATGAGCAGTTCTTC	CASRTSGGQSYNEQFF
few	TRBV27	TRBD1	TRBJ1-3	TGTGCCAGCAGCCAAACAGGGGACTCTGGAAACACCATATATTTT	CASSQTGDSGNTIYF
-	TRBV9	TRBD2	TRBJ2-3	TGTGCCAGCAGCGTGGGTAGCGGGGGGGGAGATACGCAGTATTTT	CASSVGSGGGDTQYF
-	TRBV9	-	TRBJ1-5	TGTGCCAGCAGCGTAGAAGGAGGGTACGATCAGCCCCAGCATTTT	CASSVEGGYDQPQHF
-	TRBV30	-	TRBJ1-6	TGTGCCTGGAGCTGGGAGGGGGATGATTCACCCCTCCACTTT	CAWSWEGDDSPLHF
-	TRBV5-1	TRBD2	TRBJ2-2	TGCGCCAGCAGCTTGGAAGCGGGGGGGACGAACACCGGGGAGCTGTTTTTT	CASSLEAGGTNTGELFF
-	TRBV27	-	TRBJ2-7	TGTGCCAGCAGTCCCTCTCTAGTGTATCTTAGGCAGTACTTC	CASSPSLVYLRQYF
-	TRBV7-9	TRBD2	TRBJ2-7	TGTGCCAGCAGCCCCGTTCTAGCGGGGAGAGACGAGCAGTACTTC	CASSPVLAGRDEQYF
once	TRBV18	-	TRBJ2-2	TGTGCCAGCTCACCAGGGACAATTGGCACCGGGGAGCTGTTTTTT	CASSPGTIGTGELFF
-	TRBV5-6	TRBD1	TRBJ1-3	TGTGCCAGCAGCCCAGGGACAGGGGCTGGAAACACCATATATTTT	CASSPGTGAGNTIYF
-	TRBV30	-	TRBJ2-5	TGTGCCTGGAGGGGACATTCCCAAGAGGCCCAGTACTTC	CAWRGHSQEAQYF
-	TRBV19	-	TRBJ1-1	TGTGCCAGTAGTATAGAATCAGGGTTCGGCACTGAAGCTTTCTTT	CASSIESGFGTEAFF
-	TRBV27	-	TRBJ2-5	TGTGCCAGCAGTCTATTGCCGCGGGCTCTAACGGGGGAGCAGTACTTC	CASSLLPRALTGEQYF
-	TRBV12-5	-	TRBJ1-2	TGTGCTAGTGGTTTGGTGACCTCTACAGGGAGCGGGAGCGACTACACCTTC	CASGLVTSTGSGSDYTF
-	TRBV5-5	-	TRBJ1-2	TGTGCCAGCAGCTTGGACAGGGTGAATGGCTACACCTTC	CASSLDRVNGYTF
-	TRBV27	TRBD2	TRBJ2-3	TGTGCCAGCAGTTTGACTAGCGGGGGGTACACAGATACGCAGTATTTT	CASSLTSGGYTDTQYF
few	TRBV7-3	-	TRBJ1-5	TGTGCCAGCAGCTTAACGGGGGGGAGCGATCAGCCCCAGCATTTT	CASSLTGGSDQPQHF
few	TRBV4-1	-	TRBJ1-1	TGCGCCAGCAGCCAAGATCGAACCTTTCCCGGAGCTTTCTTT	CASSQDRTFPGAFF
once	TRBV2	-	TRBJ2-3	TGTGCCAGCAGTGAATCGAGGAACACAGATACGCAGTATTTT	CASSESRNTDTQYF
-	TRBV6-6	TRBD1	TRBJ1-2	TGTGCCAGCAGGGCGACAGGGGAGGGCTACACCTTC	CASRATGEGYTF
few	TRBV4-3	TRBD2	TRBJ2-7	TGCGCCAGCAGCCAAGATGCCCGGGAGGACGAGCAGTACTTC	CASSQDAREDEQYF
few	TRBV15	TRBD1	TRBJ1-4	TGTGCCACCAGCAGAGGACAGGGGGAAAAACTGTTTTTT	CATSRGQGEKLFF
few	TRBV6-5	TRBD1	TRBJ1-5	TGTGCCAGCAGTCCGGACAGGGACAATCAGCCCCAGCATTTT	CASSPDRDNQPQHF
-	TRBV5-4	TRBD1	TRBJ2-7	TGTGCCAGCAGCTTAAACCCTTGGCCGGGACAGGACTACGAGCAGTACTTC	CASSLNPWPGQDYEQYF
few	TRBV10-3	TRBD1	TRBJ2-2	TGTGCCATCAGTGAGTCACCCGGGACAGACACCGGGGAGCTGTTTTTT	CAISESPGTDTGELFF
few	TRBV7-9	TRBD1	TRBJ1-2	TGTGCCAGCAGCTCGGACAGGGAAGGGAACTATGGCTACACCTTC	CASSSDREGNYGYTF
-	TRBV19	-	TRBJ1-1	TGTGCCAGTAGTATTGGTCTAAGTTCGGAAGCTTTCTTT	CASSIGLSSEAFF
-	TRBV6-6	-	TRBJ2-7	TGTGCCAGCAGTTACTTCACTCACTACGAGCAGTACTTC	CASSYFTHYEQYF
-	TRBV30	TRBD1	TRBJ2-3	TGTGCCTGGAGTGGGGGTAGTCGTGGGACAGATACGCGGTATTTT	CAWSGGSRGTDTRYF
-	TRBV6-5	-	TRBJ1-6	TGTGCCAGCAGTCTAGGGGGAAGTATGCTCCACTTT	CASSLGGSMLHF